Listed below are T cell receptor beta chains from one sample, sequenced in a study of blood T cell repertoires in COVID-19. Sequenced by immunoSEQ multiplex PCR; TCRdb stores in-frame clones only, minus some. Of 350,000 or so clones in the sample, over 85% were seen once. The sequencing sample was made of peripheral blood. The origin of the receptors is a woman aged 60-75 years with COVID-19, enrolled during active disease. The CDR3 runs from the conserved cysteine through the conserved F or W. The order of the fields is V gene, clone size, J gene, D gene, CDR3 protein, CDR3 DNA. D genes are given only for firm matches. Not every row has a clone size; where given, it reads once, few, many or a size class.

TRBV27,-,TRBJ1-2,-,CASRPGGTNYGYTF,TGTGCCTCACGGCCGGGGGGGACCAACTATGGCTACACCTTC
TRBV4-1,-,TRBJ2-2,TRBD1,CASSRGTGGRTGELFF,TGCGCCAGCAGCCGGGGGACAGGGGGTCGTACCGGGGAGCTGTTTTTT
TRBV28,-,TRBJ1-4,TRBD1,CASTPGTVPNEKLFF,TGTGCCAGCACCCCCGGGACAGTTCCCAATGAAAAACTGTTTTTT
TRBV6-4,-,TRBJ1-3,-,CASRQGLFQNTIYF,TGTGCCAGCAGGCAGGGGTTGTTTCAAAACACCATATATTTT
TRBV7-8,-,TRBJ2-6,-,CASSPRDSGANVLTF,TGTGCCAGCAGCCCTCGGGACTCTGGGGCCAACGTCCTGACTTTC
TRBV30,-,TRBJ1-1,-,CAWRRRDTQAFF,TGTGCCTGGAGACGCCGGGACACCCAAGCTTTCTTT
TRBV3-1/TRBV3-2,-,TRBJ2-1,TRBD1,CASSHVPGQSYNEQFF,TGTGCCAGCAGCCACGTACCGGGACAGTCCTACAATGAGCAGTTCTTC
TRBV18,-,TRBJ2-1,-,CASSPGGRQFF,TGTGCCAGCTCACCAGGGGGGAGGCAGTTCTTC
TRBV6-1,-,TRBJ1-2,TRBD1,CASSEARHADRAGGYTF,TGTGCCAGCAGTGAAGCCCGCCATGCGGACAGGGCCGGAGGCTACACCTTC
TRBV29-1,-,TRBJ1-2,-,CSVEEGANYGYTF,TGCAGCGTTGAAGAGGGCGCTAACTATGGCTACACCTTC
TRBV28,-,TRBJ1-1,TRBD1,CASGTGPLGNTEAFF,TGTGCCAGCGGGACAGGCCCCTTAGGGAACACTGAAGCTTTCTTT
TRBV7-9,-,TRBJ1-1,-,CASSGTVTGRNTEAFF,TGTGCCAGCAGCGGAACGGTGACAGGCCGGAACACTGAAGCTTTCTTT
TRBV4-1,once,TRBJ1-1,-,CASTKPGGEAFF,TGCGCCAGCACCAAGCCGGGGGGCGAAGCTTTCTTT
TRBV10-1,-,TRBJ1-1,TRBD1,CASSEALGTGARNTEAFF,TGCGCCAGCAGTGAGGCCCTGGGAACAGGGGCCCGGAACACTGAAGCTTTCTTT
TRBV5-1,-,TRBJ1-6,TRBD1,CASSPRTGYNSPLHF,TGCGCCAGCAGCCCCCGGACAGGTTATAATTCACCCCTCCACTTT